This T cell receptor (beta chain) is drawn from a study of blood T cell repertoires in COVID-19. Turning to the study itself: Some COVID-19 samples were acute and others convalescent; all came from the United States, Italy and Spain. T cells, B-cell-depleted T cells, or PBMCs supplied cDNA or gDNA.

As handled by the study authors: By means of reference gene primer amplification, nucleated cell counts were estimated. Here immunoSEQ multiplex PCR was the method, and the copy in TCRdb shows in-frame clones only, minus some. D and trimming were read from the DNA, whereas the V and J calls and clone size are those reported in that table. In the table there are tens of thousands of clones, 75% to 90% of which are singletons. The CDR3 loop spans 14 amino acids. The germline V and J ends were trimmed by 4 bases and 2 bases, with 11 bases remaining between them. Germline loops: CDR1 SGHVS, CDR2 FQNEAQ. The material sequenced was peripheral blood. The rearrangement joins TRBV7-8 to TRBJ1-2; no clear D. The sequence was obtained from a male donor with acute or convalescent COVID-19. CDR3 in amino acids: CASSSRQVNYGYTF. The CDR3, as DNA: TGTGCCAGCAGCTCTCGGCAGGTCAACTATGGCTACACCTTC.